The 3 T cell receptor beta chains below all came from one sample that was sequenced in a study of blood T cell repertoires in COVID-19. Only in-frame clones appear in the TCRdb table, and some are missing; sequencing was by immunoSEQ multiplex PCR. Seen here are around 100,000 clones, about 89% observed once, and the top ten hold approximately 8%. Sequencing was carried out using peripheral blood. Receptors originate from a human donor with acute or convalescent COVID-19. The donor label of this sample is uncertain.

The rearrangement links TRBV4-2 to TRBJ2-7; a weak D match, TRBD1 (6 bases). Germline CDR1 reads LGHNA; CDR2 reads YNFKEQ. V was pared by 2 bases and J by 3 bases, with 17 bases between. The CDR3 is 16 amino acids. The chain's CDR3 is CASSQPGRGSNYEQYF. The CDR3 DNA is TGTGCCAGCAGCCAACCGGGCAGGGGTTCGAACTACGAGCAGTACTTC.

The chain combines TRBV5-1 with TRBJ2-3, with TRBD1 matching 7 bases. The CDR3 is 14 amino acids. Per the germline V gene, CDR1 is SGHRS and CDR2 is YFSETQ. Trimming took 2 bases from V and 2 from J; bases not matched to a gene: 2. This CDR3 is CASSFGQDTDTQYF. As DNA, the CDR3 is TGCGCCAGCAGCTTCGGACAGGACACAGATACGCAGTATTTT. The variable domain in full, completed from reference TRBV5-1 and TRBJ2-3, reads KAGVTQTPRYLIKTRGQQVTLSCSPISGHRSVSWYQQTPGQGLQFLFEYFSETQRNKGNFPGRFSGRQFSNSRSEMNVSTLELGDSALYLCASSFGQDTDTQYFGPGTRLTVL.

V usage is TRBV12-3 or TRBV12-4 and J usage is TRBJ1-6, with D hard to call. V was pared by 7 bases and J by 14 bases, with 15 bases between. The CDR3 runs to 12 residues. The CDR3 coding sequence is TGTGCCAGCACATCGACGGGGTTGGCCCTCCACTTT. Its translation: CASTSTGLALHF.